This record covers a single TCR beta chain. Antigen: not known. The data belong to a study of T cells in Graves' hyperthyroidism and ophthalmopathy. Overall study context: Peripheral blood was obtained at initial diagnosis, preceding any treatment. Points from the study as a whole: The model made its ophthalmopathy prediction, and onset followed a median around six months later.

These patients, aged 18 to 65, had recently diagnosed hyperthyroidism lasting under 2 months. Diagnoses used clinical symptoms, serum thyroxine and TRAb, thyroid ultrasound and orbital computed tomography. RNA transcripts were the template for amplifying TCR beta CDR3 regions. HTBI primers were the set used in a first-round RT-PCR of the TCR CDR3. TCRdb passed the multiplex PCR reads through MiXCR, listing each CDR3 protein once. This sample has over 550,000 distinct CDR3 sequences, with about a sixth found just once. Germline values: CDR1 SGHTA, CDR2 FQGNSA. V was clipped by 5 bases and J by 7 bases; unmatched bases: 8. The CDR3 is 16 amino acids.

Source material: blood. The receptor was derived from a woman aged 18-29 years with Graves' hyperthyroidism. The genes are TRBV7-2 and TRBJ2-1, with TRBD2 matching over 13 bases. DNA of the CDR3: TGTGCCAGCAGCCCTCCGGGACTAGCGGGATTGAATGAGCAGTTCTTC. Translating gives CASSPPGLAGLNEQFF.